This passage covers 5 T cell receptor beta chains from one sample sequenced in a study of PD-1 blockade in classical Hodgkin lymphoma. Measured with immunoSEQ multiplex PCR; TCRdb has only the in-frame clones, and not every one. The table has 25,000 to 35,000 clones, approximately 85% seen once. Every patient was affected by relapse after autologous stem cell transplantation, while exposure to brentuximab vedotin was not uniform. Thawed PBMCs underwent magnetic negative selection to yield purified CD4+ T cells. Here the sequenced sample was CD4+ T cells from blood, taken at baseline. These receptors originate from a human donor with classical Hodgkin lymphoma.

This clone is a singleton in its sample. The J gene is TRBJ2-4, the V gene TRBV18; D is undetermined. From germline, CDR1 is KGHSH and CDR2 LQKENI. V lost 1 base to trimming and J lost 8 bases, with 15 bases between them. The CDR3 has 15 residues. The CDR3 DNA is TGTGCCAGCTCACCACTTGGGCCCCCAGAAGACATTCAGTACTTC. It yields the protein CASSPLGPPEDIQYF. The variable domain in full, completed from reference TRBV18 and TRBJ2-4, reads NAGVMQNPRHLVRRRGQEARLRCSPMKGHSHVYWYRQLPEEGLKFMVYLQKENIIDESGMPKERFSAEFPKEGPSILRIQQVVRGDSAAYFCASSPLGPPEDIQYFGAGTRLSVL.

This rearrangement joins TRBV7-9 to TRBJ2-3; 10 nucleotides align to TRBD1. V shed 1 base, J shed 3 bases, and the junction held 4 bases outside the gene matches. Germline V gene data show CDR1 as SEHNR and CDR2 as FQNEAQ (reference sequence). The CDR3 covers 16 residues. This chain's CDR3 is CASSLGDRGGTDTQYF. In DNA form, the CDR3 reads TGTGCCAGCAGCTTAGGGGACAGGGGAGGTACAGATACGCAGTATTTT.

The rearrangement uses TRBV2 and TRBJ1-3; unclear D gene. This CDR3 comprises 14 residues. V lost 1 base and J 0 bases, leaving 4 bases between the germline ends. Germline V gene data show CDR1 as SNHLY and CDR2 as FYNNEI. The CDR3 sequence is CASSEVFSGNTIYF. For the CDR3, the DNA is TGTGCCAGCAGTGAAGTGTTCTCTGGAAACACCATATATTTT. Complete variable domain (other parts from reference TRBV2 and TRBJ1-3): EPEVTQTPSHQVTQMGQEVILRCVPISNHLYFYWYRQILGQKVEFLVSFYNNEISEKSEIFDDQFSVERPDGSNFTLKIRSTKLEDSAMYFCASSEVFSGNTIYFGEGSWLTVV.

This chain links TRBV2 with TRBJ1-4, with D uncertain. The CDR3 spans 15 residues. Germline assignment: CDR1 SNHLY and CDR2 FYNNEI. The V gene lost 3 bases and the J gene lost 0 bases, with 8 bases spanning the gap. The CDR3 protein is CASSEGGATNEKLFF. Here the CDR3 DNA reads TGTGCCAGCAGTGAGGGCGGCGCAACTAATGAAAAACTGTTTTTT.

V usage is TRBV30 and J usage is TRBJ2-6; D may match TRBD1 or TRBD2 (5 bases each). The CDR3 length is 13 residues. Trimming removed 8 bases from V and 1 base from J, with 9 bases in between. The germline CDR1 and CDR2 sequences are GTSNPN and SVGIG (reference sequence). The CDR3 sequence: CAGTVSGANVLTF. DNA of the CDR3: TGTGCCGGGACGGTTTCTGGGGCCAACGTCCTGACTTTC.